The rows below give T cell receptor beta chains drawn from one sample of a study of T-cell reconstitution after alpha-beta-depleted transplantation in children. Using its own MiXCR run on the PCR reads, TCRdb lists one record per CDR3 protein. The sample lists more than 200,000 distinct CDR3 sequences; roughly 9.1% were seen once. Sequencing was performed on PBMCs, mostly from graft donor cells, taken 360 days after TCRalphabeta/CD19-depleted stem cell transplant. The receptors derive from a male patient under 10 years old who had a stem cell transplant for acute myeloid leukemia, so the T cells may come from the graft donor. Each CDR3 is given with its conserved first and last residue. A D gene is named only where the DNA matches it firmly. Only some rows state a clone size, as once, few, many or a class for expanded clones.

D gene: .; V gene: TRBV20-1; clone size: few; J gene: TRBJ1-2; CDR3 protein: CSASWGTSNYGYTF; CDR3 DNA: TGCAGTGCTAGCTGGGGGACATCTAACTATGGCTACACCTTC
D gene: .; V gene: TRBV7-8; clone size: .; J gene: TRBJ2-5; CDR3 protein: CASSLGDMGRGQTQYF; CDR3 DNA: TGTGCCAGCAGCTTAGGGGACATGGGGAGGGGACAGACCCAGTACTTC
D gene: .; V gene: TRBV24-1; clone size: few; J gene: TRBJ2-5; CDR3 protein: CATSETGGQETQYF; CDR3 DNA: TGTGCCACCAGTGAGACAGGAGGGCAAGAGACCCAGTACTTC
D gene: TRBD1; V gene: TRBV5-5; clone size: few; J gene: TRBJ2-3; CDR3 protein: CASRGQGRPSTDTQYF; CDR3 DNA: TGTGCCAGCAGGGGACAGGGGAGGCCTAGCACAGATACGCAGTATTTT
D gene: .; V gene: TRBV24-1; clone size: many; J gene: TRBJ2-3; CDR3 protein: CATSDPRESTDTQYF; CDR3 DNA: TGTGCCACCAGTGATCCCCGGGAAAGCACAGATACGCAGTATTTT
D gene: TRBD2; V gene: TRBV20-1; clone size: .; J gene: TRBJ2-1; CDR3 protein: CSARVAGVRGEQFF; CDR3 DNA: TGCAGTGCTAGAGTGGCGGGGGTAAGGGGTGAGCAGTTCTTC
D gene: .; V gene: TRBV7-2; clone size: many; J gene: TRBJ2-1; CDR3 protein: CASSLVQTSYNEQFF; CDR3 DNA: TGTGCCAGCAGCTTAGTCCAGACCTCCTACAATGAGCAGTTCTTC
D gene: .; V gene: TRBV5-1; clone size: few; J gene: TRBJ2-7; CDR3 protein: CASRRLGAGPYEQYF; CDR3 DNA: TGCGCCAGCAGAAGGCTAGGGGCCGGGCCCTACGAGCAGTACTTC
D gene: .; V gene: TRBV7-3; clone size: .; J gene: TRBJ2-1; CDR3 protein: CASSRGVSYNEQFF; CDR3 DNA: TGTGCCAGCAGTCGGGGCGTTTCCTACAATGAGCAGTTCTTC
D gene: .; V gene: TRBV30; clone size: few; J gene: TRBJ1-5; CDR3 protein: CAWSRGRNQPQHF; CDR3 DNA: TGTGCCTGGAGTAGGGGACGGAATCAGCCCCAGCATTTT
D gene: .; V gene: TRBV12-3/TRBV12-4; clone size: many; J gene: TRBJ2-3; CDR3 protein: CASRDSLGDTQYF; CDR3 DNA: TGTGCCAGCAGGGACAGCCTCGGAGATACGCAGTATTTT
D gene: .; V gene: TRBV20-1; clone size: .; J gene: TRBJ1-2; CDR3 protein: CSGARDYGYTF; CDR3 DNA: TGCAGTGGGGCCAGGGACTATGGCTACACCTTC
D gene: .; V gene: TRBV5-1; clone size: many; J gene: TRBJ2-5; CDR3 protein: CASSLGAGLETQYF; CDR3 DNA: TGCGCCAGCAGCTTGGGGGCAGGGCTAGAGACCCAGTACTTC
D gene: TRBD2; V gene: TRBV29-1; clone size: few; J gene: TRBJ2-7; CDR3 protein: CSVEGTSGRGYEQYF; CDR3 DNA: TGCAGCGTTGAAGGGACTAGCGGGAGGGGTTACGAGCAGTACTTC
D gene: .; V gene: TRBV30; clone size: .; J gene: TRBJ2-1; CDR3 protein: CAWNVRNYNEQFF; CDR3 DNA: TGTGCCTGGAATGTCAGGAACTACAATGAGCAGTTCTTC
D gene: .; V gene: TRBV10-1; clone size: .; J gene: TRBJ2-3; CDR3 protein: CASSEHTDTQYF; CDR3 DNA: TGCGCCAGCAGTGAGCACACAGATACGCAGTATTTT
D gene: TRBD2; V gene: TRBV7-3; clone size: .; J gene: TRBJ2-1; CDR3 protein: CASSFTSSGSFYNEQFF; CDR3 DNA: TGTGCCAGCAGCTTTACATCTAGCGGGAGTTTCTACAATGAGCAGTTCTTC
D gene: TRBD2; V gene: TRBV4-1; clone size: many; J gene: TRBJ2-1; CDR3 protein: CASSQAWTSGRGDNEQFF; CDR3 DNA: TGCGCCAGCAGCCAGGCCTGGACTAGCGGGAGAGGGGACAATGAGCAGTTCTTC
D gene: .; V gene: TRBV7-9; clone size: many; J gene: TRBJ2-1; CDR3 protein: CASSLPRDTVINEQFF; CDR3 DNA: TGTGCCAGCAGCCTGCCCCGGGACACCGTTATCAATGAGCAGTTCTTC
D gene: .; V gene: TRBV16; clone size: many; J gene: TRBJ2-1; CDR3 protein: CASSPSGLTGIYNEQFF; CDR3 DNA: TGTGCCAGCAGCCCCTCGGGCCTTACGGGTATATACAATGAGCAGTTCTTC
D gene: .; V gene: TRBV21-1; clone size: many; J gene: TRBJ2-5; CDR3 protein: CASSKKGVETQYF; CDR3 DNA: TGTGCCAGCAGCAAAAAAGGGGTGGAGACCCAGTACTTC
D gene: .; V gene: TRBV9; clone size: many; J gene: TRBJ1-6; CDR3 protein: CASSAEGNSYNSPLHF; CDR3 DNA: TGTGCCAGCAGCGCGGAGGGCAATTCCTATAATTCACCCCTCCACTTT
D gene: .; V gene: TRBV11-2; clone size: many; J gene: TRBJ1-1; CDR3 protein: CASSPGGTEAFF; CDR3 DNA: TGTGCCAGCAGCCCCGGTGGTACTGAAGCTTTCTTT
D gene: .; V gene: TRBV14; clone size: .; J gene: TRBJ2-1; CDR3 protein: CASSQGDTPGNEQFF; CDR3 DNA: TGTGCCAGCAGCCAAGGAGACACCCCTGGGAATGAGCAGTTCTTC
D gene: .; V gene: TRBV20-1; clone size: many; J gene: TRBJ2-7; CDR3 protein: CSAIGGVATYEQYF; CDR3 DNA: TGCAGTGCTATAGGGGGGGTTGCAACCTACGAGCAGTACTTC
D gene: TRBD1; V gene: TRBV4-2; clone size: .; J gene: TRBJ1-2; CDR3 protein: CASSETGQNYGYTF; CDR3 DNA: TGTGCCAGCAGCGAAACGGGACAGAACTATGGCTACACCTTC
D gene: .; V gene: TRBV6-2/TRBV6-3; clone size: many; J gene: TRBJ2-1; CDR3 protein: CASSFGLYEQFF; CDR3 DNA: TGTGCCAGCAGTTTCGGCTTGTATGAGCAGTTCTTC
D gene: TRBD2; V gene: TRBV7-3; clone size: few; J gene: TRBJ2-7; CDR3 protein: CASSLGLAREQYF; CDR3 DNA: TGTGCCAGCAGCTTAGGACTAGCGAGGGAGCAGTACTTC
D gene: TRBD2; V gene: TRBV7-6; clone size: many; J gene: TRBJ2-7; CDR3 protein: CASSLPAGTSGYEQYF; CDR3 DNA: TGTGCCAGCAGCTTACCCGCCGGGACTAGTGGCTACGAGCAGTACTTC
D gene: .; V gene: TRBV9; clone size: few; J gene: TRBJ2-3; CDR3 protein: CASSVVDSFPPTDTQYF; CDR3 DNA: TGTGCCAGCAGCGTAGTAGACTCCTTCCCCCCCACAGATACGCAGTATTTT
D gene: TRBD1; V gene: TRBV12-3/TRBV12-4; clone size: many; J gene: TRBJ2-3; CDR3 protein: CASTPAPGQGPDTQYF; CDR3 DNA: TGTGCCAGCACCCCGGCCCCGGGACAGGGCCCAGATACGCAGTATTTT
D gene: TRBD1; V gene: TRBV5-1; clone size: few; J gene: TRBJ2-4; CDR3 protein: CASSSYSGTGPKNIQYF; CDR3 DNA: TGCGCCAGCAGCTCCTACTCCGGGACAGGGCCCAAAAACATTCAGTACTTC
D gene: .; V gene: TRBV12-3/TRBV12-4; clone size: many; J gene: TRBJ2-3; CDR3 protein: CASSQSASTDTQYF; CDR3 DNA: TGTGCCAGCAGTCAGAGTGCTAGCACAGATACGCAGTATTTT
D gene: .; V gene: TRBV30; clone size: .; J gene: TRBJ2-1; CDR3 protein: CAWRDSGNEQFF; CDR3 DNA: TGTGCCTGGAGGGACAGCGGCAATGAGCAGTTCTTC
D gene: TRBD1; V gene: TRBV29-1; clone size: many; J gene: TRBJ2-7; CDR3 protein: CSVGHRGLGEQYF; CDR3 DNA: TGCAGCGTTGGGCACAGGGGTTTAGGAGAGCAGTACTTC
D gene: .; V gene: TRBV20-1; clone size: many; J gene: TRBJ1-2; CDR3 protein: CSARERVTYGYTF; CDR3 DNA: TGCAGTGCTAGAGAGAGGGTTACCTATGGCTACACCTTC
D gene: .; V gene: TRBV29-1; clone size: many; J gene: TRBJ2-6; CDR3 protein: CSVGPAGSGANVLTF; CDR3 DNA: TGCAGCGTTGGGCCAGCCGGCTCTGGGGCCAACGTCCTGACTTTC
D gene: TRBD2; V gene: TRBV11-2; clone size: many; J gene: TRBJ2-3; CDR3 protein: CASSLVPPPGLAGDTQYF; CDR3 DNA: TGTGCCAGCAGCTTAGTCCCACCTCCAGGACTAGCGGGAGATACGCAGTATTTT
D gene: .; V gene: TRBV5-1; clone size: .; J gene: TRBJ1-1; CDR3 protein: CASSLGIGRTEAFF; CDR3 DNA: TGCGCCAGCAGCTTGGGGATTGGACGCACTGAAGCTTTCTTT
D gene: TRBD1; V gene: TRBV6-5; clone size: .; J gene: TRBJ2-1; CDR3 protein: CASSYEPAGGAYNEQFF; CDR3 DNA: TGTGCCAGCAGTTACGAACCGGCAGGGGGAGCCTACAATGAGCAGTTCTTC
D gene: .; V gene: TRBV2; clone size: few; J gene: TRBJ1-2; CDR3 protein: CASRPLSLRYGYTF; CDR3 DNA: TGTGCCAGCAGACCTCTATCGCTGCGCTATGGCTACACCTTC
D gene: TRBD2; V gene: TRBV6-5; clone size: many; J gene: TRBJ2-1; CDR3 protein: CASRLLAGGQSSYNEQFF; CDR3 DNA: TGTGCCAGCAGACTTCTAGCGGGGGGTCAAAGCTCCTACAATGAGCAGTTCTTC
D gene: TRBD2; V gene: TRBV7-7; clone size: many; J gene: TRBJ2-5; CDR3 protein: CASSRTRGKTQYF; CDR3 DNA: TGTGCTAGCAGCCGGACTAGGGGAAAGACCCAGTACTTC
D gene: TRBD2; V gene: TRBV5-1; clone size: few; J gene: TRBJ2-3; CDR3 protein: CASSLGPTSGGGDTQYF; CDR3 DNA: TGCGCCAGCAGCTTGGGCCCCACCAGCGGGGGTGGAGATACGCAGTATTTT
D gene: TRBD1; V gene: TRBV7-2; clone size: few; J gene: TRBJ1-1; CDR3 protein: CASSHTGGTEAFF; CDR3 DNA: TGTGCCAGCAGCCATACAGGGGGCACTGAAGCTTTCTTT
D gene: .; V gene: TRBV29-1; clone size: many; J gene: TRBJ1-2; CDR3 protein: CSVEEPGTNYGYTF; CDR3 DNA: TGCAGCGTTGAGGAGCCAGGGACTAACTATGGCTACACCTTC
D gene: .; V gene: TRBV20-1; clone size: .; J gene: TRBJ2-5; CDR3 protein: CSAYLTGVGETQYF; CDR3 DNA: TGCAGTGCTTATTTGACGGGAGTGGGAGAGACCCAGTACTTC
D gene: TRBD2; V gene: TRBV5-1; clone size: .; J gene: TRBJ2-7; CDR3 protein: CASSLVSGTSGRYYEQYF; CDR3 DNA: TGCGCCAGCAGCTTGGTGAGTGGGACTAGCGGGAGGTACTACGAGCAGTACTTC